This is a list of T cell receptor beta chains from one sample in a study of cytomegalovirus exposure and HLA in healthy donors. The table came from immunoSEQ multiplex PCR; TCRdb's copy has only in-frame clones and leaves some out. The sample contains under 150,000 clones, over 75% of which appear only once. The specimen was PBMCs. The receptor source for this set is a man aged 45-60 years in good health and CMV-seronegative. CDR3s include the opening cysteine and the closing phenylalanine or tryptophan. A D gene is named only where the DNA matches it firmly. Some rows have no size entry. The others give once, few or many, or a class for an expanded clone.

D gene	V gene	J gene	clone size	CDR3 DNA	CDR3 protein
-	TRBV7-3	TRBJ2-2	-	TGTGCCAGCAGAACCGGACAGCCGACCGGGGAGCTGTTTTTT	CASRTGQPTGELFF
TRBD2	TRBV9	TRBJ2-3	-	TGTGCCAGCAGCGTGGGACGGGGGGTGGATACGCAGTATTTT	CASSVGRGVDTQYF
-	TRBV19	TRBJ2-3	-	TGTGCCAGTAGTAGTAGAGATACGCAGTATTTT	CASSSRDTQYF
TRBD1	TRBV6-1	TRBJ2-4	-	TGTGCCAGCGTTAGCATCCCGGGACAGGGTTGGTACTTC	CASVSIPGQGWYF
-	TRBV2	TRBJ2-5	few	TGTGCCAGCAGCGCGGCAGAGACCCAGTACTTC	CASSAAETQYF
-	TRBV12-5	TRBJ2-1	-	TGTGCTAGTGGTAGCGGGACAGGTGGATACAATGAGCAGTTCTTC	CASGSGTGGYNEQFF
TRBD2	TRBV6-1	TRBJ2-7	-	TGTGCCAGCAGTGAAAGGACTAGCGGGAGGGAATACGAGCAGTACTTC	CASSERTSGREYEQYF
TRBD2	TRBV30	TRBJ2-5	few	TGTGCCTGGATAGGGACTAGCGGGGGGTGGGAGACCCAGTACTTC	CAWIGTSGGWETQYF
-	TRBV19	TRBJ1-3	-	TGTGCCAGTAGTGCACCTTCGGGTCGGGACTTCTCTGGAAACACCATATATTTT	CASSAPSGRDFSGNTIYF
TRBD1	TRBV5-1	TRBJ2-7	-	TGCGCCAGCAGCTTGGGACAGGGGTTGTACGAGCAGTACTTC	CASSLGQGLYEQYF
-	TRBV9	TRBJ2-3	-	TGTGCCAGCAGCGTAACAGCTTCAGATACGCAGTATTTT	CASSVTASDTQYF
TRBD1	TRBV25-1	TRBJ1-5	once	TGTGCCAGCAGGGGACAGGGGGACAATCAGCCCCAGCATTTT	CASRGQGDNQPQHF
TRBD1	TRBV30	TRBJ1-3	-	TGTGCCTGGAGGACAGGGGGCAGAGAAAGAGGAAACACCATATATTTT	CAWRTGGRERGNTIYF
-	TRBV11-2	TRBJ1-2	-	TGTGCCAGCAGCTTAGTGGAGTCGGGTTTTTATGGCTACACCTTC	CASSLVESGFYGYTF
TRBD1	TRBV5-1	TRBJ1-4	-	TGCGCCAGCAGTTCGGGACAGACAACTAATGAAAAACTGTTTTTT	CASSSGQTTNEKLFF
-	TRBV14	TRBJ1-1	-	TGTGCCAGCAGCCAGGAAGGCGCAGGGTACACTGAAGCTTTCTTT	CASSQEGAGYTEAFF
-	TRBV9	TRBJ1-1	-	TGTGCCAGCAGCGTAGATATGAACACTGAAGCTTTCTTT	CASSVDMNTEAFF
-	TRBV18	TRBJ1-1	-	TGTGCCAGCTCACTTTTCGGGACTGAAGCTTTCTTT	CASSLFGTEAFF
-	TRBV5-1	TRBJ2-3	-	TGCGCCAGCAGTCCATTGGCGACTAGCACAGATACGCAGTATTTT	CASSPLATSTDTQYF
TRBD1	TRBV19	TRBJ2-7	-	TGTGCCAGTAGTACCTCTTTGACAGGGGGCTTCTACGAGCAGTACTTC	CASSTSLTGGFYEQYF
-	TRBV7-9	TRBJ1-4	-	TGTGCCAGCACCAATAATGAAAAACTGTTTTTT	CASTNNEKLFF
TRBD1	TRBV6-1	TRBJ2-7	-	TGTGCCAGCAGCCTGGGGACAGGAAGCTCCTACGAGCAGTACTTC	CASSLGTGSSYEQYF
-	TRBV10-2	TRBJ2-2	-	TGCGCCAGCTTGGGCAGATTCACCGGGGAGCTGTTTTTT	CASLGRFTGELFF
-	TRBV6-5	TRBJ1-5	-	TGTGCCAGCAGTTACTCAGTAGGGGGCAATCAGCCCCAGCATTTT	CASSYSVGGNQPQHF
TRBD2	TRBV30	TRBJ2-3	-	TGTGCCTGGAGAATACTAGCGGCTAGGGATACGCAGTATTTT	CAWRILAARDTQYF
TRBD1	TRBV11-1	TRBJ1-1	few	TGTGCCAGCAGCTTCGACAGGGTGAACACTGAAGCTTTCTTT	CASSFDRVNTEAFF
TRBD1	TRBV6-6	TRBJ1-1	-	TGTGCCAGCAGTCCCGGGGGACAGACACCTGGGACTGAAGCTTTCTTT	CASSPGGQTPGTEAFF
TRBD2	TRBV6-1	TRBJ2-5	-	TGTGCCAGCAGTGAAGGTAGCGGGGGGCCCGGATTTAGGGAGACCCAGTACTTC	CASSEGSGGPGFRETQYF
-	TRBV5-6	TRBJ2-7	once	TGTGCCAGCAGCTTGGTGCAGGGGAAAGCCTACGAGCAGTACTTC	CASSLVQGKAYEQYF
TRBD1	TRBV7-9	TRBJ2-2	-	TGTGCCAGCAGCTTGACAGGGGGGTCTACCGGGGAGCTGTTTTTT	CASSLTGGSTGELFF
-	TRBV9	TRBJ2-1	-	TGTGCCAGCAGCGTAGTGGAGGGTTCCTACAATGAGCAGTTCTTC	CASSVVEGSYNEQFF
TRBD1	TRBV7-8	TRBJ2-7	-	TGTGCCAGCAGCTACCCGGGACAGGGGTTCTACGAGCAGTACTTC	CASSYPGQGFYEQYF
-	TRBV23-1	TRBJ2-5	-	TGCGCCAGCAGTCAGGTTATTACAGGGTCTCAAGAGACCCAGTACTTC	CASSQVITGSQETQYF
-	TRBV5-6	TRBJ2-3	-	TGTGCCAGCAGCTTGAGACAGCCCTCGACGGATACGCAGTATTTT	CASSLRQPSTDTQYF
-	TRBV10-1	TRBJ2-5	-	TGCGCCAGCAGTGAAGGAGGGAGAGGGAGGGAGACCCAGTACTTC	CASSEGGRGRETQYF
-	TRBV7-9	TRBJ2-5	once	TGTGCCAGCAACCGCGTATATTCCACAGAAGAGACCCAGTACTTC	CASNRVYSTEETQYF
-	TRBV10-3	TRBJ2-1	-	TGTGCCTCTCAGGGGTTCGATGAGCAGTTCTTC	CASQGFDEQFF
TRBD2	TRBV9	TRBJ2-7	once	TGTGCCAGCAGCTCTTCAGCGGGAGGGTCGTACGAGCAGTACTTC	CASSSSAGGSYEQYF
-	TRBV19	TRBJ1-5	-	TGTGCCAGTAGTATAGTGGGGGGGAGCAATCAGCCCCAGCATTTT	CASSIVGGSNQPQHF